The entry that follows covers one T cell receptor (beta chain) sequence. The sample comes from a study of blood T cell repertoires in COVID-19. The method was immunoSEQ multiplex PCR; TCRdb's version includes in-frame clones alone and lacks a portion of them. The sample lists about 240,000 clones; roughly 79% were seen once. Seattle participants joined during active infection and were tracked over time. J gave up 5 bases and V 4 bases, and 9 bases lay outside the gene matches. The CDR3 covers 16 residues. CDR1 is KGHDR and CDR2 is SFDVKD in the germline V gene. The V gene is TRBV24-1, the J gene TRBJ2-1; 8 bases map to TRBD1. The receptor comes from a woman aged 80 or older with COVID-19, enrolled during active disease. The sample taken for sequencing was peripheral blood. The CDR3 sequence is CATSETGTGLNNEQFF. The DNA for the CDR3 is TGTGCCACCAGTGAAACCGGGACAGGTCTTAACAATGAGCAGTTCTTC.